This T cell receptor beta chain was retrieved from a study of response to subunit inactivated influenza vaccine. Study observations and caveats: New T cells are recruited in small numbers by each seasonal influenza vaccination, according to the authors' suggestion.

TCRdb re-derived calls from the RT-PCR reads in MiXCR, one entry per CDR3 protein. Here the sample spans hundreds of thousands of distinct CDR3 sequences, roughly 14% being singletons. This CDR3 spans 14 amino acids. Germline V CDR1 and CDR2: SGHDN, FVKESK. V shed 3 bases, J shed 3 bases, and the junction held 4 bases outside the gene matches. A remark on this clonotype: Its antigen remains unknown.

The starting material was PBMCs from blood, obtained roughly 2 weeks before vaccination. This sequence was found in a man aged 50-60 years who received an inactivated influenza vaccine. The V gene is TRBV14, the J gene TRBJ2-7; 8 nucleotides match TRBD1. The CDR3 nucleotides read TGTGCCAGCAGCCATTACAGGGGGAGCTACGAGCAGTACTTC. Translated, it gives CASSHYRGSYEQYF.